These 13 T cell receptor beta chains were sequenced from one sample in a study of identical twins. TCRdb processed the 5' RACE reads anew with MiXCR; each CDR3 protein has one entry. In the table there are some 1,600,000 distinct CDR3 sequences, about 32% of which are singletons. What was sequenced was cord blood. Every receptor here comes from a newborn girl in good health.

In this sample, this clonotype turned up a few times. The chain recombines TRBV14 with TRBJ2-1; TRBD2 matches 14 bases. Unmatched junction bases numbered 7, after V lost 4 bases and J lost 5 bases. Germline V gene sequence: CDR1 SGHDN, CDR2 FVKESK. CDR3 length: 17 residues. The CDR3 is CASSLTRTSGRNNEQFF. The CDR3 DNA reads as TGTGCCAGCAGCCTAACCCGGACTAGCGGGAGGAACAATGAGCAGTTCTTC.

V usage is TRBV27 and J usage is TRBJ2-1, with D possibly TRBD1 on 6 matching bases. Trimming shortened V by 6 bases and J by 4 bases, and 19 bases separated the two germline ends. This CDR3 spans 16 amino acids. Germline CDR1 is MNHEY and CDR2 is SMNVEV (reference sequence). Here the CDR3 DNA reads TGTGCCAGCAGACAACCGGGACAAACCGCGTACAATGAGCAGTTCTTC. The encoded protein is CASRQPGQTAYNEQFF.

In its sample, this clonotype was seen a few times. The chain uses TRBV2 and TRBJ2-1; D is perhaps TRBD2 (5 bases). Germline V lookup: CDR1 SNHLY, CDR2 FYNNEI. V lost 4 bases to trimming and J lost 0 bases, with 19 bases between them. The CDR3 consists of 18 residues. CDR3 in amino acids: CASSVSLALRSSYNEQFF. The CDR3 DNA follows: TGTGCCAGCAGTGTAAGCCTAGCTCTTAGGAGCTCCTACAATGAGCAGTTCTTC.

V is TRBV16 and J is TRBJ1-2, with D tentatively TRBD1 (5 bases). Germline V gene sequence: CDR1 KGHSY, CDR2 FQNENV. CDR3 length: 12 amino acids. Deletions cut 0 bases from V and 13 bases from J, with 12 bases between. In DNA form, the CDR3 reads TGTGCCAGCAGCCAATCTCTGGGGACGACCACCTTC. It specifies CASSQSLGTTTF.

V usage is TRBV5-1 and J usage is TRBJ2-1; TRBD2 aligns across 13 bases. J was trimmed by 8 bases and V by 4 bases; bases with no gene match: 12. The CDR3 contains 17 residues. CDR1 and CDR2 from the germline V gene are SGHRS and YFSETQ. The CDR3 DNA sequence: TGCGCCAGCAGCCTAGTCGGACTAGCGGGAGATGGGGATGAGCAGTTCTTC. It translates to CASSLVGLAGDGDEQFF.

This clonotype was counted a few times. The V gene is TRBV11-2, the J gene TRBJ1-2; 10 bases are a match to TRBD1. Germline assignment: CDR1 SGHAT and CDR2 FQNNGV. J lost 8 bases, V lost 1 base, and 10 bases had no gene match. This CDR3 spans 16 amino acids. The CDR3 sequence is CASSLVAGQGIRGYTF. CDR3 DNA sequence: TGTGCCAGCAGCTTAGTCGCGGGACAGGGGATTAGAGGCTACACCTTC.

CDR3 sequence: CASSPQWGNQPQHF. For the CDR3, the DNA is TGTGCCAGCAGCCCGCAATGGGGCAATCAGCCCCAGCATTTT. The V and J genes are TRBV12-3 or TRBV12-4 and TRBJ1-5; D unresolved. V lost 6 bases to trimming and J lost 2 bases, with 11 bases between them. CDR3 length: 14 amino acids.

The genes are TRBV15 and TRBJ1-1; TRBD1 is a possible D gene (5 bases). In germline, CDR1 is LNHNV, CDR2 YYDKDF (reference sequence). The CDR3 extends over 14 amino acids. V gave up 3 bases and J gave up 1 base, with 9 bases separating them. This chain's CDR3 is CATSRDKANTEAFF. The DNA of the CDR3 is TGTGCCACCAGCAGGGACAAGGCGAACACTGAAGCTTTCTTT.

The J gene is TRBJ2-7, the V gene TRBV20-1; 8 bases map to TRBD2. Germline values: CDR1 DFQATT, CDR2 SNEGSKA (reference sequence). The CDR3 runs to 13 residues. V lost 6 bases, J lost 10 bases, and 14 bases stayed unmatched. The CDR3 region is CSAPSGTRVEQYF. The CDR3, as DNA: TGCAGTGCCCCTTCCGGGACTAGAGTTGAACAGTACTTC.

The J gene is TRBJ2-7, the V gene TRBV12-3 or TRBV12-4; 7 bases line up with TRBD1. The CDR3 is 13 amino acids. The V and J ends lost 5 bases and 7 bases, in that order; junction bases with no gene match: 8. The DNA of the CDR3 is TGTGCCAGCAGTACCGGACAGGTTGATGAGCAGTACTTC. As protein: CASSTGQVDEQYF.

The J gene is TRBJ1-2, the V gene TRBV19; the D gene is possibly TRBD1 (5 bases). Per germline, CDR1 LNHDA and CDR2 SQIVND (reference sequence). There are 15 residues in the CDR3. The V and J ends lost 3 bases and 6 bases respectively, with 17 bases between them. CDR3 protein: CASSIRREGRNGYTF. The CDR3 DNA reads as TGTGCCAGTAGTATTCGTCGGGAGGGACGGAATGGCTACACCTTC.

The rearrangement joins TRBV23-1 to TRBJ2-5, with D possibly matching TRBD1 (5 bases). TRBV23-1 is sorted into the ORF group, with uncertain function. The CDR3 has 15 residues. Trimming removed 6 bases from V and 4 bases from J, with 18 bases in between. CDR3 sequence reads: CASRGPYHLIETQYF. CDR3 in DNA: TGCGCCAGCAGGGGGCCCTATCATTTGATAGAGACCCAGTACTTC.

This clonotype turned up a few times. V is TRBV18 and J is TRBJ2-3; 9 bases agree with TRBD2. The CDR3 loop spans 15 amino acids. Germline loops: CDR1 KGHSH, CDR2 LQKENI. V lost 4 bases, J lost 5 bases, and 7 bases stayed unmatched. CDR3 residues: CASSRAGGQGDTQYF. The CDR3 DNA sequence: TGTGCCAGCTCACGCGCGGGGGGGCAAGGAGATACGCAGTATTTT.